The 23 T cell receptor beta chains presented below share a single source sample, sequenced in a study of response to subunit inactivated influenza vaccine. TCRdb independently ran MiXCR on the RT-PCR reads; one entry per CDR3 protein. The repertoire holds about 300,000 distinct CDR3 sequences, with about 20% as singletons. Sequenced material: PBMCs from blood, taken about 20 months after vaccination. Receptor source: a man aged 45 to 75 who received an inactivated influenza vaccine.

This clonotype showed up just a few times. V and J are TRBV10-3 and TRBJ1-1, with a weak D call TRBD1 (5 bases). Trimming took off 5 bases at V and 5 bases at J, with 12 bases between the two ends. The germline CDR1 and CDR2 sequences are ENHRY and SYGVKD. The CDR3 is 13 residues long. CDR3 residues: CAISPRGGTEAFF. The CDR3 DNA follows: TGTGCCATCAGTCCTCGGGGGGGGACTGAAGCTTTCTTT.

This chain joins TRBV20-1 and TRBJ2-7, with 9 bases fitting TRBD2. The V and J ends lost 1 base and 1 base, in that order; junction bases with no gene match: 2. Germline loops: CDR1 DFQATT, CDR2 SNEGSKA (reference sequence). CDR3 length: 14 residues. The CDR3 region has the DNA TGCAGTGCTAGAGGTCTAGCGGGGTCCTACGAGCAGTACTTC. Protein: CSARGLAGSYEQYF.

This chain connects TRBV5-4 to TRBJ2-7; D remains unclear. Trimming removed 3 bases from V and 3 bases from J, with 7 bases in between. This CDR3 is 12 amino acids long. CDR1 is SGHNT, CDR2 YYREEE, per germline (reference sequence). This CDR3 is CASSSTDYEQYF. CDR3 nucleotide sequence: TGTGCCAGCAGCTCCACTGACTACGAGCAGTACTTC.

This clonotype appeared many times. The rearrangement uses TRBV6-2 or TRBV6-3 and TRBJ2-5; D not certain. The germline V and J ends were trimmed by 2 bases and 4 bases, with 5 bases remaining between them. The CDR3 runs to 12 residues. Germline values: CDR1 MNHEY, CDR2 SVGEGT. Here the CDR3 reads CASSYIGETQYF. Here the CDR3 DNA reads TGTGCCAGCAGTTACATCGGAGAGACCCAGTACTTC.

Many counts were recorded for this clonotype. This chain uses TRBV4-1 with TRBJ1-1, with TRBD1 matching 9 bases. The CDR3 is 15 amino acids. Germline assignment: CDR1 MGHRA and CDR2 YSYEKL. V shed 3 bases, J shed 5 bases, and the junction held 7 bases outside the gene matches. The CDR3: CASSHAGQGRTEAFF. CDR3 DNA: TGCGCCAGCAGCCATGCCGGACAGGGGCGGACTGAAGCTTTCTTT.

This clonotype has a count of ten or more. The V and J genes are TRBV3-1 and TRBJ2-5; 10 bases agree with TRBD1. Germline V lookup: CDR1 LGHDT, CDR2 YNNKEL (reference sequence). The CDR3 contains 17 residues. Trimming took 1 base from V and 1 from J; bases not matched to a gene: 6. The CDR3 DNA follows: TGTGCCAGCAGCCAAGTCAGAGGACAGGGGGGCCAAGAGACCCAGTACTTC. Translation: CASSQVRGQGGQETQYF.

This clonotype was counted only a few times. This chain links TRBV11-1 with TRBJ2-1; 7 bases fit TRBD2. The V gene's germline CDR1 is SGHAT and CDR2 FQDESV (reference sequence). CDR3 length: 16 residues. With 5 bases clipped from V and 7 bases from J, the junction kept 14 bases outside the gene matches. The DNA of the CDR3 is TGTGCCAGCAGCCGCGGCGGGGGATCAGGGTGGAATGAGCAGTTCTTC. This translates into CASSRGGGSGWNEQFF.

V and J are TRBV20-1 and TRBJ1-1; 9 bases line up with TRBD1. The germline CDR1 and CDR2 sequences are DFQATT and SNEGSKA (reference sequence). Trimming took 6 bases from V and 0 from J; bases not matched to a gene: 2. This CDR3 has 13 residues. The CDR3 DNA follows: TGCAGTGCAAGACAGGGGGTGAACACTGAAGCTTTCTTT. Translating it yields CSARQGVNTEAFF.

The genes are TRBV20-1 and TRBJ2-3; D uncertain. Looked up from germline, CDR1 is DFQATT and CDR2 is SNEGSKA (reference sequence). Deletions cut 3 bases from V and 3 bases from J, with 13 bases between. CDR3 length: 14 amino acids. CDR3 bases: TGCAGTGCTAGTCCGGGCGCGGAAACAGATACGCAGTATTTT. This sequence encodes CSASPGAETDTQYF.

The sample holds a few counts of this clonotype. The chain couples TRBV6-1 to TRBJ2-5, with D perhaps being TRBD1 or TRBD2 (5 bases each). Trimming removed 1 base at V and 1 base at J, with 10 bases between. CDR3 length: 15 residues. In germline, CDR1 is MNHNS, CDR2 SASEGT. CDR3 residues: CASSEVVGPQETQYF. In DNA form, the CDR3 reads TGTGCCAGCAGTGAAGTCGTGGGACCCCAAGAGACCCAGTACTTC.

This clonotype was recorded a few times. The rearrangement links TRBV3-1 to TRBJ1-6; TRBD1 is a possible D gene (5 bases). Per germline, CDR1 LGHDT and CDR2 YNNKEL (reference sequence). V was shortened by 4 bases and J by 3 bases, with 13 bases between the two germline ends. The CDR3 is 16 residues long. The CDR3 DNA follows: TGTGCCAGCAGCCCCTCCGGGGCTGGCTATAATTCACCCCTCCACTTT. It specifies CASSPSGAGYNSPLHF.

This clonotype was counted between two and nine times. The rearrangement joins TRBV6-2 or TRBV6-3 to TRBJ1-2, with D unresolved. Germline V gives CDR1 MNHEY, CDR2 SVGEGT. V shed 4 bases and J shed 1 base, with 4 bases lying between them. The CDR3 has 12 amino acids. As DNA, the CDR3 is TGTGCCAGCAGTTCCAATAACTATGGCTACACCTTC. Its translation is CASSSNNYGYTF.

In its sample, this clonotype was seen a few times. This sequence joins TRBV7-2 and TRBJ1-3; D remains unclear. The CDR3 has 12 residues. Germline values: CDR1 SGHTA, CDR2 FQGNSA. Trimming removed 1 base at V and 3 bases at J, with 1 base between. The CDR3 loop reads CASSLVGNTIYF. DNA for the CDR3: TGTGCCAGCAGCTTAGTTGGAAACACCATATATTTT.

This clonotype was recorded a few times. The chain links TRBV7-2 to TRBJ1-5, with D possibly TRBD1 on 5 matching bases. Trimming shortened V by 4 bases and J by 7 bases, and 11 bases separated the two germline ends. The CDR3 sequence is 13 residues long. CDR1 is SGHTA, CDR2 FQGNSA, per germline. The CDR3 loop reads CASSSVRGQPQHF. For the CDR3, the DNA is TGTGCCAGCAGCTCAGTGAGGGGACAGCCCCAGCATTTT. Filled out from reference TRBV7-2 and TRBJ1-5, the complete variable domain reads GAGVSQSPSNKVTEKGKDVELRCDPISGHTALYWYRQSLGQGLEFLIYFQGNSAPDKSGLPSDRFSAERTGGSVSTLTIQRTQQEDSAVYLCASSSVRGQPQHFGDGTRLSIL.

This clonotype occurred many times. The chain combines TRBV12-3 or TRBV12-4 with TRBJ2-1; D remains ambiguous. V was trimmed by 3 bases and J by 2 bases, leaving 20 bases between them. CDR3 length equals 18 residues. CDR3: CASSFVYGVRVAYNEQFF. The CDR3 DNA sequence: TGTGCCAGCAGTTTCGTTTATGGGGTTAGGGTTGCCTACAATGAGCAGTTCTTC.

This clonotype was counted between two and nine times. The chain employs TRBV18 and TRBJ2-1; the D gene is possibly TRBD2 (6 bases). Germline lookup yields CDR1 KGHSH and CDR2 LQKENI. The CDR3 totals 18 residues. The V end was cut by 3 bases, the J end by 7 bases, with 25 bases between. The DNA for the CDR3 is TGTGCCAGCTCACCGTTCGGGGGTAGGACTATTTCACGTAATGAGCAGTTCTTC. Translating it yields CASSPFGGRTISRNEQFF.

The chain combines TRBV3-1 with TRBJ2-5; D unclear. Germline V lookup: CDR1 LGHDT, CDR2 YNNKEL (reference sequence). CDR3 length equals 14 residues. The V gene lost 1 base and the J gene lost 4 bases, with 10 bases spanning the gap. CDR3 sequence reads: CASSQGVTGETQYF. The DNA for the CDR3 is TGTGCCAGCAGCCAAGGTGTTACGGGAGAGACCCAGTACTTC.

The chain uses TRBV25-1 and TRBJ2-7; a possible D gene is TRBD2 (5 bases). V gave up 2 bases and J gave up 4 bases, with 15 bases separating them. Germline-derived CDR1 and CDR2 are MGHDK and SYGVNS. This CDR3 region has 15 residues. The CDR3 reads CASSEPGVSGYEQYF. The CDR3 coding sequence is TGTGCCAGCAGTGAACCAGGAGTATCGGGGTACGAGCAGTACTTC.

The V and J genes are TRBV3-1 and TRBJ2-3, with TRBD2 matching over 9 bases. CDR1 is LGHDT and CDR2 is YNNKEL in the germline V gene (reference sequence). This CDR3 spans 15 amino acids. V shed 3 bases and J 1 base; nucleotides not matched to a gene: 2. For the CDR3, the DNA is TGTGCCAGCAGCCAGCGGGAGGGCCGCACAGATACGCAGTATTTT. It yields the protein CASSQREGRTDTQYF.

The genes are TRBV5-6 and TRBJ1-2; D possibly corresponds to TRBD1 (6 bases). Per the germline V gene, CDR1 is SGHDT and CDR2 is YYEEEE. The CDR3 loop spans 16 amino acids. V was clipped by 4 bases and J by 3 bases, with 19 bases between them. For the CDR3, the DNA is TGTGCCAGCAGCCCGAATAGGGGGGACATGTACTATGGCTACACCTTC. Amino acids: CASSPNRGDMYYGYTF. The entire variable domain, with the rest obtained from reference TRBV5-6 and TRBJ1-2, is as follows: DAGVTQSPTHLIKTRGQQVTLRCSPKSGHDTVSWYQQALGQGPQFIFQYYEEEERQRGNFPDRFSGHQFPNYSSELNVNALLLGDSALYLCASSPNRGDMYYGYTFGSGTRLTVV.

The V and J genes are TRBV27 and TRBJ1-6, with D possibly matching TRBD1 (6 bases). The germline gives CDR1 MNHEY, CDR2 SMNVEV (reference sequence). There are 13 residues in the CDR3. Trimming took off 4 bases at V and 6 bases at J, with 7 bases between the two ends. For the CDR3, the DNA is TGTGCCAGCAGTTGGGGGGCTAATTCACCCCTCCACTTT. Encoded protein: CASSWGANSPLHF.

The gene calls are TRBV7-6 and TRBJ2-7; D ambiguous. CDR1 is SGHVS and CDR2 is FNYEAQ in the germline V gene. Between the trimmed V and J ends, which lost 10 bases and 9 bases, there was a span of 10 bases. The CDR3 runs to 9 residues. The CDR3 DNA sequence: TGTGCCACTCTAGTAAGGCAGTACTTC. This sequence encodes CATLVRQYF.

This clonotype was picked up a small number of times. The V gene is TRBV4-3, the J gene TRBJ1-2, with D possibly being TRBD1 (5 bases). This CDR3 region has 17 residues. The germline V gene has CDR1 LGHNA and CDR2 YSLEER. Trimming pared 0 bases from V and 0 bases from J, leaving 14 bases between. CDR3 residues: CASSQEVRQPTNYGYTF. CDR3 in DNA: TGCGCCAGCAGCCAAGAGGTCCGACAGCCTACTAACTATGGCTACACCTTC.